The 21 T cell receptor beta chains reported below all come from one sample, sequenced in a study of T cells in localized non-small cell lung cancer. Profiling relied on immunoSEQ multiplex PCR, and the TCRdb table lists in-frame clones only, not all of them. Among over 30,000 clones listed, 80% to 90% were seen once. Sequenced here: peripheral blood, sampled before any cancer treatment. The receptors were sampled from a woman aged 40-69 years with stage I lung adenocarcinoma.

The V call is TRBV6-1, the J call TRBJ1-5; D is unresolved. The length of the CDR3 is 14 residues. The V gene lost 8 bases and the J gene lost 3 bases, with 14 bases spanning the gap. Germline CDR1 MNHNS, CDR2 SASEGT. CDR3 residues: CASWTGSINQPQHF. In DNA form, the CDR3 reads TGTGCCAGCTGGACTGGGTCGATCAATCAGCCCCAGCATTTT.

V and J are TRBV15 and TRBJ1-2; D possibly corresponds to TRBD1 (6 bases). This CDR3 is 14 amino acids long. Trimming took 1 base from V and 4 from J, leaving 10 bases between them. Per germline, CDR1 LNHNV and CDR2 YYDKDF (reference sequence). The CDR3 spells CATSRVSRGYGYTF. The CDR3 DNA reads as TGTGCCACCAGCAGAGTAAGCAGGGGCTATGGCTACACCTTC. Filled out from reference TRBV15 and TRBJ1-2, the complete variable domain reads DAMVIQNPRYQVTQFGKPVTLSCSQTLNHNVMYWYQQKSSQAPKLLFHYYDKDFNNEADTPDNFQSRRPNTSFCFLDIRSPGLGDTAMYLCATSRVSRGYGYTFGSGTRLTVV.

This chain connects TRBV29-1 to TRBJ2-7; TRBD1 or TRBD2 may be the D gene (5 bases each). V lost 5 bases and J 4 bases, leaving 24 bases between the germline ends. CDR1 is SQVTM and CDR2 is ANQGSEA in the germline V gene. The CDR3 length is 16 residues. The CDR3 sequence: CSVHLGGGHRSYEQYF. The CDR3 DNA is TGCAGCGTTCACCTCGGTGGAGGACACCGTTCATACGAGCAGTACTTC.

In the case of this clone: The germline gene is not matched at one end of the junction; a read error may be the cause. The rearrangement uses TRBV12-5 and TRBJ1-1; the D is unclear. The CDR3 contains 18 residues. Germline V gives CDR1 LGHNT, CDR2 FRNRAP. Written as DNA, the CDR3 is TGTGCTAGTGGTTTGAAACTTCTGCAGGAAGACAAGAACACTGACGCTTTCTTT. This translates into CASGLKLLQEDKNTDAFF.

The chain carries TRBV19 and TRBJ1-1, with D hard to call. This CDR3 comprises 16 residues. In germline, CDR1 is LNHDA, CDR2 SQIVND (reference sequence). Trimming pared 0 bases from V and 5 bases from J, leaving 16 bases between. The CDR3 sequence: CASSIDPTGIGTEAFF. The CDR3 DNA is TGTGCCAGTAGTATAGATCCCACGGGGATTGGGACTGAAGCTTTCTTT.

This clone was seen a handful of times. The CDR3 DNA sequence: TGTGCCTGGAGTGTACTAGCGGGAACGCAGTATTTT. Protein product: CAWSVLAGTQYF. V gene TRBV30 combines with J gene TRBJ2-3; 10 bases map to TRBD2. Germline V CDR1 and CDR2: GTSNPN, SVGIG (reference sequence). With 0 bases clipped from V and 9 bases from J, the junction kept 0 bases outside the gene matches. This CDR3 comprises 12 residues.

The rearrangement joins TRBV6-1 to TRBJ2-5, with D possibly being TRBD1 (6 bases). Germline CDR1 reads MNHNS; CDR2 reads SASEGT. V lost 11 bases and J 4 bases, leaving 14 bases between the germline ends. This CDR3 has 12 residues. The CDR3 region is CAVTGLGETQYF. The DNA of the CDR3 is TGTGCCGTCACAGGGCTTGGAGAGACCCAGTACTTC.

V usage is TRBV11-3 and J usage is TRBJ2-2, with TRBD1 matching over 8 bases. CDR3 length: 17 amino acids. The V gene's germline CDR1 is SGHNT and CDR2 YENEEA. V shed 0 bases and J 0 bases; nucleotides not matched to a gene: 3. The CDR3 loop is CASSLEAGGANTGELFF. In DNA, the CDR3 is TGTGCCAGCAGCTTAGAGGCAGGGGGCGCGAACACCGGGGAGCTGTTTTTT.

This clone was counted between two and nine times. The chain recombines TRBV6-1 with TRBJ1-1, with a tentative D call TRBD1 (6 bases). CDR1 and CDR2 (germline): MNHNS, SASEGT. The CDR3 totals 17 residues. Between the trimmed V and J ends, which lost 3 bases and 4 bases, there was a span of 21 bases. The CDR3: CASSELGGEGPITEAFF. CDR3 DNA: TGTGCCAGCAGTGAGTTGGGGGGCGAAGGTCCTATCACTGAAGCTTTCTTT.

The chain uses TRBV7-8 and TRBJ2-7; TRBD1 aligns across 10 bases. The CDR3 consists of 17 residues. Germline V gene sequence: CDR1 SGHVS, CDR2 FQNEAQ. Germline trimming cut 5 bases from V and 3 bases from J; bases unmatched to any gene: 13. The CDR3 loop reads CASSRDRGQLENYEQYF. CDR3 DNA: TGTGCCAGCAGCCGCGACAGGGGGCAATTGGAAAACTACGAGCAGTACTTC.

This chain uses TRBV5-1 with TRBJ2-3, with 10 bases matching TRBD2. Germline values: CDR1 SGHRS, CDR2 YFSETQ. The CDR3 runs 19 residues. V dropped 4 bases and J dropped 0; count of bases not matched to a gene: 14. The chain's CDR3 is CASSKGVTGLASSTDTQYF. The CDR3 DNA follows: TGCGCCAGCAGCAAGGGCGTAACGGGACTAGCGTCTAGCACAGATACGCAGTATTTT. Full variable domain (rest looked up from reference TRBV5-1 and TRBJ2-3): KAGVTQTPRYLIKTRGQQVTLSCSPISGHRSVSWYQQTPGQGLQFLFEYFSETQRNKGNFPGRFSGRQFSNSRSEMNVSTLELGDSALYLCASSKGVTGLASSTDTQYFGPGTRLTVL.

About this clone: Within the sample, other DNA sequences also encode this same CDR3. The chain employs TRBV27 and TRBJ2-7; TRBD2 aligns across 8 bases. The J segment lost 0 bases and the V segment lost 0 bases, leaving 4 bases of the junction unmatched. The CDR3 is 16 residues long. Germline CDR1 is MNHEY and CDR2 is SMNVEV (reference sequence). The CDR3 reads CASSLSYGRASYEQYF. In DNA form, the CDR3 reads TGTGCCAGCAGTTTATCGTACGGGAGGGCCTCCTACGAGCAGTACTTC.

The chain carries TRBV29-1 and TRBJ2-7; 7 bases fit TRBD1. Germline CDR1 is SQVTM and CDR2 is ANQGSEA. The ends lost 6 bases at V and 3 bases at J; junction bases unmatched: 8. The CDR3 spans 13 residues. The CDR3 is CSVLGDSLYEQYF. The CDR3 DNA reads TGCAGCGTGCTGGGGGACAGCCTCTACGAGCAGTACTTC.

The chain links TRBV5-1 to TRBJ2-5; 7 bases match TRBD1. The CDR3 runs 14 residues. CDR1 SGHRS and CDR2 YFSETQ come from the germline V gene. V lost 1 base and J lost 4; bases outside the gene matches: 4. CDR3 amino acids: CASSLSTGRETQYF. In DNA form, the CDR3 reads TGCGCCAGCAGCTTGTCGACAGGGAGAGAGACCCAGTACTTC.

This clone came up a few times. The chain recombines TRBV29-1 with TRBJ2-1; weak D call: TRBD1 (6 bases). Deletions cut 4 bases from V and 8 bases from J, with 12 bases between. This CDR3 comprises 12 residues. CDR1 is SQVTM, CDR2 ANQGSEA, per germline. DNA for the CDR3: TGCAGCGTTGTCCCCAGGGGCTATGAGCAGTTCTTC. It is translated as CSVVPRGYEQFF.

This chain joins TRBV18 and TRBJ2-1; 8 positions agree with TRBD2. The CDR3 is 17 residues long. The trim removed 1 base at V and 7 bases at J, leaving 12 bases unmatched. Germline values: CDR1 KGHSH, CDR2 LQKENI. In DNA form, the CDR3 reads TGTGCCAGCTCACCACGACTAGCGAAGGCCCAGGCGAATGAGCAGTTCTTC. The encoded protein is CASSPRLAKAQANEQFF. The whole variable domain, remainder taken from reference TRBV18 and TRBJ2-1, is NAGVMQNPRHLVRRRGQEARLRCSPMKGHSHVYWYRQLPEEGLKFMVYLQKENIIDESGMPKERFSAEFPKEGPSILRIQQVVRGDSAAYFCASSPRLAKAQANEQFFGPGTRLTVL.

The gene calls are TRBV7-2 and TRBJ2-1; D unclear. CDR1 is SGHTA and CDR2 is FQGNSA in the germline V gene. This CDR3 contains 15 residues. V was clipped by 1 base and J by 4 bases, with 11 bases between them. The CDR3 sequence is CASSLEGPRYNEQFF. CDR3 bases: TGTGCCAGCAGCTTAGAGGGTCCCAGATACAATGAGCAGTTCTTC.

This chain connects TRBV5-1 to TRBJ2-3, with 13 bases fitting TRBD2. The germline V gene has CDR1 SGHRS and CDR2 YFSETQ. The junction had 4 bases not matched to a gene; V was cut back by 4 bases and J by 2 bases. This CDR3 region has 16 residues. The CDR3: CASSPGLAGDTDTQYF. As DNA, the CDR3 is TGCGCCAGCAGCCCAGGACTAGCGGGGGACACAGATACGCAGTATTTT.

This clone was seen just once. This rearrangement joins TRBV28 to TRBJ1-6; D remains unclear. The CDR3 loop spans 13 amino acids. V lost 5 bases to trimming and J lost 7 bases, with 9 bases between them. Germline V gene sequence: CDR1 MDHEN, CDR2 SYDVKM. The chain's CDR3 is CASSPRPNSPLHF. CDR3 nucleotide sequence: TGTGCCAGCAGTCCCCGTCCGAATTCACCCCTCCACTTT.

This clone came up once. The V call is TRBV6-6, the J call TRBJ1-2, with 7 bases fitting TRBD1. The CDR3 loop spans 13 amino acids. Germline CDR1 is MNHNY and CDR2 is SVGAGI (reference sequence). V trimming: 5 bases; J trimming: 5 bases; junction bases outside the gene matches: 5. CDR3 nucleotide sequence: TGTGCCAGCAGTAATGACAGGGATTATGGCTACACCTTC. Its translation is CASSNDRDYGYTF.

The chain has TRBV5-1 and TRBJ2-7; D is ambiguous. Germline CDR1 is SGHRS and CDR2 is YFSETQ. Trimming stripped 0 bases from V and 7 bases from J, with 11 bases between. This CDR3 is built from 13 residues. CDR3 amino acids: CASSLEAPVEQYF. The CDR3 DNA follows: TGCGCCAGCAGCTTGGAGGCCCCAGTTGAGCAGTACTTC.